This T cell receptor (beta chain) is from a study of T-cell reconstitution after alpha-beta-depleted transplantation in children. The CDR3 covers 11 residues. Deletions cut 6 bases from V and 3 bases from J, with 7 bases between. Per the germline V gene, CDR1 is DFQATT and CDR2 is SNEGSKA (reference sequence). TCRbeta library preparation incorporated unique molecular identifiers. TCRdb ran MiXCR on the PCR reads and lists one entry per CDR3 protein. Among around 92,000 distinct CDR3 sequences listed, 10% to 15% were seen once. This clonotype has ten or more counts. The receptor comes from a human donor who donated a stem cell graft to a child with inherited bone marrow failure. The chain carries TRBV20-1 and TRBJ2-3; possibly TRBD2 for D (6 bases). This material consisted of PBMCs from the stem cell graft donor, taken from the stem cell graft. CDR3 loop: CSAEGTDTQYF. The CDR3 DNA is TGCAGTGCGGAGGGGACAGATACGCAGTATTTT.